The rows below give T cell receptor beta chains drawn from one sample of a study of blood T cell repertoires in COVID-19. The assay was immunoSEQ multiplex PCR, and TCRdb's table has in-frame clones only and misses some. Among more than 200,000 clones listed, approximately 91% were seen once. Sequences were obtained from peripheral blood. These receptors were taken from a woman aged 35 to 49 who had recovered from COVID-19. Both conserved end residues are part of each CDR3. The order of the fields is D gene, J gene, clone size, V gene, CDR3 DNA, CDR3 protein. D genes are given only for firm matches. Clone size is given for some rows only: seen once, a few or many times, or a class if the clone is expanded.

TRBD2	TRBJ2-7	few	TRBV4-1	TGCGCCAGCAGCCGGAAGACCGCGGCGGGGGAACTCTACGAGCAGTACTTC	CASSRKTAAGELYEQYF
TRBD1	TRBJ2-2	-	TRBV27	TGTGCCAGCAGTAAACCTGGGACAGTGGACACCGGGGAGCTGTTTTTT	CASSKPGTVDTGELFF
-	TRBJ2-7	-	TRBV4-1	TGCGCCAGCAGCCCCGGAAGAGGGGAGGTCGAGCAGTACTTC	CASSPGRGEVEQYF
TRBD2	TRBJ2-3	-	TRBV7-2	TGTGCCAGCAGCTTCCGAGCGGGGGGAGATACGCAGTATTTT	CASSFRAGGDTQYF
TRBD1	TRBJ1-4	-	TRBV4-3	TGCGCCAGCAGCCACAAGACAGGGGGCGATGAAAAACTGTTTTTT	CASSHKTGGDEKLFF
-	TRBJ2-5	-	TRBV6-5	TGTGCCAGCAGGGAGGGAAGGGAGACCCAGTACTTC	CASREGRETQYF
-	TRBJ2-5	-	TRBV18	TGTGCCAGCTCACTGCAGGGGGGCCAGGAGACCCAGTACTTC	CASSLQGGQETQYF
-	TRBJ2-2	-	TRBV29-1	TGCAGCGTAGGGGAAGCCGGGGAGCTGTTTTTT	CSVGEAGELFF
TRBD1	TRBJ1-4	-	TRBV19	TGTGCCAGTAGTACCAGACAGGGACAAGGGCAAAAACTGTTTTTT	CASSTRQGQGQKLFF
TRBD1	TRBJ1-4	-	TRBV27	TGTGCCAGCGGGTCCCGGGACAGGGTAAAACTGTTTTTT	CASGSRDRVKLFF
-	TRBJ2-7	-	TRBV19	TGTGCCAGTAGACACAGGGGAGGATCCTACGAGCAGTACTTC	CASRHRGGSYEQYF
-	TRBJ2-7	-	TRBV28	TGTGCCAGCATAGGAGGCCCATCGGCGGCCTACGAGCAGTACTTC	CASIGGPSAAYEQYF
-	TRBJ2-2	-	TRBV6-4	TGTGCCAGCAGCACTAGTTTCACCGGGGAGCTGTTTTTT	CASSTSFTGELFF
-	TRBJ2-6	-	TRBV7-3	TGTGCCAGCAGCTCTAACAGGGCTGGGGCCAACGTCCTGACTTTC	CASSSNRAGANVLTF
-	TRBJ2-7	-	TRBV9	TGTGCCAGCAGCGTAGGGGGTGGGAGAACCTACGAGCAGTACTTC	CASSVGGGRTYEQYF
-	TRBJ2-2	-	TRBV4-2	TGTGCCAGCAGCCAAGAAAGACCCCCCGGGTACACCGGGGAGCTGTTTTTT	CASSQERPPGYTGELFF
-	TRBJ2-2	-	TRBV15	TGTGCCACCAGCAGAGATGCAGGGGGGGAGCTGTTTTTT	CATSRDAGGELFF
TRBD1	TRBJ2-7	-	TRBV4-2	TGTGCCAGCAGCCAAGGATGGGACAGGGCGTACTACGAGCAGTACTTC	CASSQGWDRAYYEQYF
TRBD2	TRBJ2-1	-	TRBV7-3	TGTGCCAGCAGCTTAGACGGACTAGCGGGAAACAATGAGCAGTTCTTC	CASSLDGLAGNNEQFF
-	TRBJ1-2	-	TRBV6-5	TGTGCCAGCAGTTACTCGGCAGGGGATGGCTACACCTTC	CASSYSAGDGYTF
-	TRBJ1-6	-	TRBV14	TGTGCCAGCAGCCAAGGGGACACATATAATTCACCCCTCCACTTT	CASSQGDTYNSPLHF
TRBD2	TRBJ2-1	-	TRBV5-4	TGTGCCAGCAGCCATGGACTAGCGGGGGGGAGCAATGAGCAGTTCTTC	CASSHGLAGGSNEQFF
TRBD2	TRBJ2-5	-	TRBV14	TGTGCCAGCAGCCGTAGTAGCGGGGCTCAAGAGACCCAGTACTTC	CASSRSSGAQETQYF
TRBD1	TRBJ1-3	-	TRBV9	TGTGCCAGCAGCGTAGCCGACAGGGGGTCTGTCGGCAACACCATATATTTT	CASSVADRGSVGNTIYF
TRBD2	TRBJ2-1	-	TRBV7-3	TGTGCCAGCAGCTTAGGAATGTTCGGGACTACCAACAATGAGCAGTTCTTC	CASSLGMFGTTNNEQFF
TRBD2	TRBJ2-7	-	TRBV7-2	TGTGCCAGCAGCCCCCGGGTGGGGGAGGGAGTAGAGCAGTACTTC	CASSPRVGEGVEQYF
-	TRBJ1-2	-	TRBV2	TGTGCCAGCAACTCCCAGGCCTATGGCTACACCTTC	CASNSQAYGYTF
-	TRBJ2-7	-	TRBV27	TGTGCCAGCAGTTTATCGTCGGACAGAACCTACGAGCAGTACTTC	CASSLSSDRTYEQYF
-	TRBJ1-3	-	TRBV9	TGTGCCAGCAGCCCACCCGGGGGCTCTGGAAACACCATATATTTT	CASSPPGGSGNTIYF
-	TRBJ1-6	-	TRBV6-5	TGTGACCGACCAGGGTACTCCTATAATTCACCCCTCCACTTT	CDRPGYSYNSPLHF
-	TRBJ1-2	few	TRBV19	TGTGCCGGGACTGCGGGTGGCTACACCTTC	CAGTAGGYTF
-	TRBJ2-3	-	TRBV10-1	TGCGCCAGCAGTATGGGCAGGGGGCCTAGCGGGACTAGCACAGATACGCAGTATTTT	CASSMGRGPSGTSTDTQYF
TRBD2	TRBJ2-1	-	TRBV24-1	TGTGCCACCAGTGATCGGGGGGAGCTCCACAATGAGCAGTTCTTC	CATSDRGELHNEQFF
-	TRBJ2-7	-	TRBV18	TGTGCCAGCTCACCCCGAGCCTACGAGCAGTACTTC	CASSPRAYEQYF
TRBD1	TRBJ2-7	-	TRBV5-4	TGTGCCAGCAGCTTGATTGGGGCAGGGGGAAGCTACGAGCAGTACTTC	CASSLIGAGGSYEQYF
-	TRBJ2-7	-	TRBV9	TGTGCCAGCAGCGTAGCGGGGGTCCCGAGCTACGAGCAGTACTTC	CASSVAGVPSYEQYF
TRBD1	TRBJ1-4	-	TRBV28	TGTGCCAGCAGAGACAGGGGCATGGGAAAACTGTTTTTT	CASRDRGMGKLFF
-	TRBJ2-1	-	TRBV7-3	TGTGCCAGCAGCTCGAGCAGGGGACCAATCAATGAGCAGTTCTTC	CASSSSRGPINEQFF
TRBD1	TRBJ1-2	-	TRBV5-4	TGTGCCAGCAGCTTGGCCTTCGGACAGGGTATAGGCTACACCTTC	CASSLAFGQGIGYTF
-	TRBJ1-5	-	TRBV19	TGTGCCAGTAGATTCAACGGGGTTCTGCCCGGTCAGCCCCAGCATTTT	CASRFNGVLPGQPQHF
-	TRBJ2-3	once	TRBV7-2	TGTGCCAGCAGCCCCCCGGGGAGGAGCACAGATACGCAGTATTTT	CASSPPGRSTDTQYF
-	TRBJ1-2	few	TRBV5-1	TGCGCCAGCAGCTTGTCTTCCGGGATTAACTATGGCTACACCTTC	CASSLSSGINYGYTF
-	TRBJ2-7	-	TRBV18	TGTGCCAGCTCACCGTCGCCCACAGGGAGTCGGTACGAGCAGTACTTC	CASSPSPTGSRYEQYF
TRBD1	TRBJ1-4	-	TRBV7-9	TGTGCCAGCAGCCCCCCAGGGGGACAGGATAATGAAAAACTGTTTTTT	CASSPPGGQDNEKLFF
TRBD2	TRBJ2-1	-	TRBV6-6	TGTGCCAGCACCATCCCCGGGGGGGCCGAGCAGTTCTTC	CASTIPGGAEQFF
-	TRBJ2-7	-	TRBV6-5	TGTGCCAGCAGCAAACTGGACGAGCAGTACTTC	CASSKLDEQYF
-	TRBJ2-1	-	TRBV19	TGTGCCAGTAGTGCGACTATGCATGAGCAGTTCTTC	CASSATMHEQFF
-	TRBJ1-2	once	TRBV28	TGTGCCAGCAGTTTAGCCCCGGCAGGGTGGGACTACACCTTC	CASSLAPAGWDYTF
-	TRBJ2-7	-	TRBV5-6	TGTGCCAGCACCCCAACAAGGACGGACAAGCAGTACTTC	CASTPTRTDKQYF
TRBD2	TRBJ2-2	-	TRBV9	TGTGCCAGCAGCGTCCCTAGCGGGGGATCAACCGGGGAGCTGTTTTTT	CASSVPSGGSTGELFF
TRBD2	TRBJ2-1	-	TRBV9	TGTGCCAGCAGCGCCAGTCCGGGAGGCGAGCAGTTCTTC	CASSASPGGEQFF